This TCR beta chain derives from a study of blood T cell repertoires in COVID-19. The overall study: T cells, B-cell-depleted T cells, or PBMCs provided the cDNA or gDNA that served as material.

The CDR3 totals 15 residues. Germline V gene data show CDR1 as KGHSH and CDR2 as LQKENI. Losses at the gene ends were 4 bases for V and 6 bases for J; bases not matched to a gene: 7. Cohorts were based on clinical histories the participants reported. Recovered participants had two consecutive negative NP/OP PCR tests, healthcare professional clearance, or symptom resolution. Authors' processing steps: Scientists estimated how many nucleated cells there were by amplifying reference gene primers. TCRdb keeps only in-frame clones here, not all; method: immunoSEQ multiplex PCR. That table supplies the V and J calls and clone size; D and trimming were determined from the DNA. Of a few hundred thousand clones in the sample, around nine tenths are singletons; the top ten hold about 9.4%.

The sequence came from a woman aged 45-60 years who had recovered from COVID-19. The sequenced sample consisted of PBMCs or T cells enriched from blood (not recorded which). V is TRBV18 and J is TRBJ2-2; 8 bases agree with TRBD1. The CDR3 reads CASSQQGALPGELFF. The CDR3 DNA reads as TGTGCCAGCTCACAGCAGGGGGCGCTTCCCGGGGAGCTGTTTTTT.